A single sample is the source of the 6 T cell receptor beta chains below, sequenced in a study of blood T cells in healthy people across ages. Sample-barcoded 5' priming and a J-beta primer mix drove a second PCR of roughly 6 to 12 cycles. One entry per CDR3 protein results from TCRdb running MiXCR on the 5' RACE reads. The sample consists of 650,000 to 1,000,000 distinct CDR3 sequences, 30% to 45% of them appearing once. The sequenced material came from blood. The origin of the receptors is a man younger than 30 in good health.

This clonotype was seen more than once but under ten times. The gene calls are TRBV20-1 and TRBJ2-5; D not certain. CDR1 DFQATT and CDR2 SNEGSKA come from the germline V gene (reference sequence). V was trimmed by 5 bases and J by 0 bases, leaving 19 bases between them. The CDR3 is made up of 16 amino acids. The CDR3 region is CSARAAYPKYQETQYF. The DNA of the CDR3 is TGCAGTGCTCGGGCCGCGTACCCTAAGTACCAAGAGACCCAGTACTTC.

The rearrangement joins TRBV7-3 to TRBJ2-2; D gene unclear. Germline V gives CDR1 SGHTA, CDR2 FQGTGA. The CDR3 consists of 14 residues. V shed 6 bases and J shed 1 base, with 9 bases lying between them. For the CDR3, the DNA is TGTGCCAGCAGTGCCTGGGAGAACACCGGGGAGCTGTTTTTT. Its protein product is CASSAWENTGELFF.

In the case of this clonotype: Just one base apart from a much larger clone, this may be a read error. CDR3 sequence reads: CAISDSAQETRYF. Here the CDR3 DNA reads TGTGCCATCAGTGACTCAGCCCAAGAGACCCGGTACTTC. V usage is TRBV10-3 and J usage is TRBJ2-5; no definite D call. This CDR3 has 13 amino acids. CDR1 and CDR2 (germline): ENHRY, SYGVKD.

The chain links TRBV7-9 to TRBJ2-7; the D gene is possibly TRBD2 (5 bases). The germline CDR1 and CDR2 sequences are SEHNR and FQNEAQ (reference sequence). The germline V and J ends were trimmed by 5 bases and 12 bases, with 23 bases remaining between them. The CDR3 runs to 14 residues. CDR3 region: CASSPLGLGGNRYF. As DNA, the CDR3 is TGTGCCAGCAGCCCCCTAGGGCTAGGAGGCAATCGGTACTTC. The full variable domain, in which reference TRBV7-9 and TRBJ2-7 provide the parts outside the CDR3, is DTGVSQNPRHKITKRGQNVTFRCDPISEHNRLYWYRQTLGQGPEFLTYFQNEAQLEKSRLLSDRFSAERPKGSFSTLEIQRTEQGDSAMYLCASSPLGLGGNRYFGPGTRLTVT.

Comments on this clonotype: Possible read error: a much larger clone is one base away. The genes are TRBV29-1 and TRBJ2-5; 9 positions agree with TRBD1. Matching the DNA end better, TRBJ2-7 makes the J call doubtful. Germline V gives CDR1 SQVTM, CDR2 ANQGSEA. The CDR3 totals 15 residues. The CDR3 DNA reads TGCAGCGTTGGGGACAGGGACCCGCTTCCCTACGAGCAGTACTTC. Residues: CSVGDRDPLPYEQYF.

This clonotype was observed a few times. The chain employs TRBV12-3 or TRBV12-4 and TRBJ2-4; the D is unclear. V lost 6 bases, J lost 13 bases, and 19 bases lay in between. This CDR3 contains 13 residues. The CDR3 loop is CASSRALTDEQYF. The CDR3 coding sequence is TGTGCCAGCAGCCGGGCCCTCACAGATGAGCAGTACTTC.